This T cell receptor beta chain was obtained from a study of blood T cell repertoires in COVID-19. Sequencing was performed with immunoSEQ multiplex PCR; in TCRdb, only in-frame clones are kept and a portion is missing. The data hold a few hundred thousand clones, with approximately 90% observed a single time. The ends were cut back, 0 bases at V and 3 bases at J, with 18 bases in the middle. The CDR3 runs 17 residues. Germline V gene lookup returns CDR1 LGHNT and CDR2 FRNRAP. The receptor was isolated from a woman aged 40 to 50 who had recovered from COVID-19. The chain carries TRBV12-5 and TRBJ2-7; D may be TRBD2 (6 bases). Material for sequencing was PBMCs or T cells enriched from blood (not recorded which). The CDR3 DNA sequence: TGTGCTAGTGGTTTGGTACTTTCAGCTCACGGGGGCTACGAGCAGTACTTC. Protein: CASGLVLSAHGGYEQYF.